The T cell receptor beta chain under discussion was sequenced for a study of cytomegalovirus exposure and HLA in healthy donors. Use of 60 Vbeta and 13 Jbeta primers characterized the PCR. The table came from immunoSEQ multiplex PCR; TCRdb's copy has only in-frame clones and leaves some out. The sample yields around 120,000 clones, roughly 9% seen once. V was pared by 1 base and J by 3 bases, with 7 bases of the junction left unmatched. This CDR3 spans 16 amino acids. CDR1 KGHSH and CDR2 LQKENI come from the germline V gene. Sequencing used PBMCs. The TCR sequence derives from a man aged 25-40 years in good health and CMV-seronegative. V usage is TRBV18 and J usage is TRBJ1-2; 8 positions match TRBD1. The CDR3 DNA reads as TGTGCCAGCTCACCACGGGGCCAGGGGGCTCACTATGGCTACACCTTC. It codes for CASSPRGQGAHYGYTF.